The subject of this entry is one TCR beta chain. No antigen is known for it. This specimen belongs to a study of shared clonotypes between healthy human individuals. The study's findings and limits: Generation probabilities of non-shared clonotypes were lower (relative to those shared by all four donors). Between a few donors, naive CD4 clonotypes were shared at a level of approximately 5%.

Each cell subset's genomic DNA was divided evenly among several immunoSEQ plates. Methods used by the authors: Junction-only sequences without quality scores came from ImmunoSEQ, so filtering differed. Data came from immunoSEQ multiplex PCR; TCRdb stores just in-frame clones and leaves some out. V, J and clone size were drawn from that table, and D and trimming were deduced from the DNA. The top ten clones hold more than 0.1% of a sample with 2 million to 2.5 million clones, almost 96% of them seen once. V shed 0 bases and J shed 1 base, with 9 bases lying between them. The CDR3 is 15 residues long. The V gene's germline CDR1 is SGHTA and CDR2 FQGNSA.

The gene calls are TRBV7-2 and TRBJ2-5; tentative D call: TRBD1 (6 bases). The sample taken for sequencing was naive CD4+ T cells sorted from blood. Subset here: CD45RA+ positively selected. This receptor was taken from a man younger than 35 in good health. The CDR3: CASSLARTAQETQYF. DNA of the CDR3: TGTGCCAGCAGCTTAGCGAGGACAGCCCAAGAGACCCAGTACTTC.